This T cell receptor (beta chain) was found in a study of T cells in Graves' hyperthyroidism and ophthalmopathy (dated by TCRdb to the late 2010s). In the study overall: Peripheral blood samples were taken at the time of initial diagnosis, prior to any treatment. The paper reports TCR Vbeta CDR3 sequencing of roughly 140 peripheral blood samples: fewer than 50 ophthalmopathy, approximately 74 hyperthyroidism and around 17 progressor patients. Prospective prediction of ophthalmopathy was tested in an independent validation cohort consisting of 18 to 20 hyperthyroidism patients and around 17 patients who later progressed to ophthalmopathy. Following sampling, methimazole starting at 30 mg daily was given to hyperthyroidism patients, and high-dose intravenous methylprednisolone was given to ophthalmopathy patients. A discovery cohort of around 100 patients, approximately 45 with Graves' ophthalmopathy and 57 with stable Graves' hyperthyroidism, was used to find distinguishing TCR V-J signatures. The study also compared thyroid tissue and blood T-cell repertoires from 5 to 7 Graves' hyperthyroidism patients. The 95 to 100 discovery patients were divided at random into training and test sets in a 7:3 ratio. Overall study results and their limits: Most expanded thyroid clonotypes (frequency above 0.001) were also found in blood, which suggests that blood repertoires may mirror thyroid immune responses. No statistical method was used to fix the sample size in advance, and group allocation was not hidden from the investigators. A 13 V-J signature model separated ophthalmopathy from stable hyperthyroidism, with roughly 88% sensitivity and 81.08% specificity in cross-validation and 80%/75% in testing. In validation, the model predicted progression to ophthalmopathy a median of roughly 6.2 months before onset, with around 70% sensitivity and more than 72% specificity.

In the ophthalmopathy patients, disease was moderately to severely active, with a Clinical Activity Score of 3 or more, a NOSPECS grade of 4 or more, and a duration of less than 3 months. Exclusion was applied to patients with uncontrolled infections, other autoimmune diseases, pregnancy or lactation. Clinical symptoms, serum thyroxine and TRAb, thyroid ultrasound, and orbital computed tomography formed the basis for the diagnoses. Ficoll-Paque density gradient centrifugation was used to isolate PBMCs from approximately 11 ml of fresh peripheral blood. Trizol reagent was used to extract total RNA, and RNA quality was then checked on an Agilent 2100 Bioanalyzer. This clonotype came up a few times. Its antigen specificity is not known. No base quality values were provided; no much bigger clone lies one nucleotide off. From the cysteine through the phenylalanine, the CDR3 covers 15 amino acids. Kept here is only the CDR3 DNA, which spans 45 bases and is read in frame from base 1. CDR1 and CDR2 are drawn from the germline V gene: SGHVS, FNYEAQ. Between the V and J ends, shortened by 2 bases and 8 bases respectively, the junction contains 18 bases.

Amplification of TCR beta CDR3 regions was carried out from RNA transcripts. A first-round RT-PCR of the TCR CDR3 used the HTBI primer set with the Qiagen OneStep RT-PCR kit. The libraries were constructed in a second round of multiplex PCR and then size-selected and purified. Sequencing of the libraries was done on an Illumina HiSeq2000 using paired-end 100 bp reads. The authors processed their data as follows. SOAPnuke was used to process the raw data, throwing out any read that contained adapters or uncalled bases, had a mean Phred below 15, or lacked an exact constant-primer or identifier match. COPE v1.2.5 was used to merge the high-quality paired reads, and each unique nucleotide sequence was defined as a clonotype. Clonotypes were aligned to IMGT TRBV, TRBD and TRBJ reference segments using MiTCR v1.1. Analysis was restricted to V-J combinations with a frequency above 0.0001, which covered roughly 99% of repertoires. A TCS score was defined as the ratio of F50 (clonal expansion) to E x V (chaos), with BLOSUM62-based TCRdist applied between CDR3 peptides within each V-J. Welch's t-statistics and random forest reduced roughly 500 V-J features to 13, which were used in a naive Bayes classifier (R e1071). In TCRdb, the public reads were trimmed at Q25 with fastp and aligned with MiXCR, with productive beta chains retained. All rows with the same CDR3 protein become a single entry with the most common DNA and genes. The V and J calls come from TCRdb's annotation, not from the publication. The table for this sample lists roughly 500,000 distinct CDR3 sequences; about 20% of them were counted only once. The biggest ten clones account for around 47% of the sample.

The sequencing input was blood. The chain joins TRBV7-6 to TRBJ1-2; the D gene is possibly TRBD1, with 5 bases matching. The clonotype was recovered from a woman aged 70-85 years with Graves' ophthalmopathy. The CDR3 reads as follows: CASSLSRSGAGGYTF. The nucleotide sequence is TGTGCCAGCAGCTTATCCAGGTCCGGGGCGGGAGGCTACACCTTC.